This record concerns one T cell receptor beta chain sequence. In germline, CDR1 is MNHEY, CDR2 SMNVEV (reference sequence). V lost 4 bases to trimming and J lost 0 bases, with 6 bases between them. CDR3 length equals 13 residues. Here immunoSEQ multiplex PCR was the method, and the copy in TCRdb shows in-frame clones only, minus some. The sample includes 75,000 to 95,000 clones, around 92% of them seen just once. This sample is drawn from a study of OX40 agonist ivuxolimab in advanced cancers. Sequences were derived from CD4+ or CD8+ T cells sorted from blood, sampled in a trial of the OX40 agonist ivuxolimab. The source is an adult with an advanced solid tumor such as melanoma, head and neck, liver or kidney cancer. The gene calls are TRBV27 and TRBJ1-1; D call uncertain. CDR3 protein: CASSSGMNTEAFF. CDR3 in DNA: TGTGCCAGCAGTTCGGGGATGAACACTGAAGCTTTCTTT.